This T cell receptor (beta chain) was captured in a study of T cells in Graves' hyperthyroidism and ophthalmopathy (dated by TCRdb to between 2018 and 2021). With regard to the full study: Peripheral blood was collected at initial diagnosis, before any treatment. Following sampling, methimazole starting at 30 mg daily was given to hyperthyroidism patients, and high-dose intravenous methylprednisolone was given to ophthalmopathy patients. An independent validation cohort of around 19 hyperthyroidism patients and more than 15 patients who later progressed to ophthalmopathy tested prospective prediction of ophthalmopathy. TCR V-J signatures able to tell the groups apart were searched for in a discovery cohort of 90 to 100 patients, of whom over 40 had Graves' ophthalmopathy and around 58 had stable Graves' hyperthyroidism. The paper reports TCR Vbeta CDR3 sequencing of approximately 140 peripheral blood samples: 40 to 45 ophthalmopathy, over 70 hyperthyroidism and around 17 progressor patients. In six Graves' hyperthyroidism patients, the study also compared T-cell repertoires from thyroid tissue with T-cell repertoires from blood. The approximately 98 discovery patients were randomly divided into training and test sets at a 7:3 ratio. Here is what the overall study found, with its caveats: Sample size was not statistically predetermined, and blinding of investigators to group allocation was not performed. In cross-validation, a model built on a 13 V-J signature told ophthalmopathy apart from stable hyperthyroidism with 85% to 90% sensitivity and roughly 83% specificity, and in testing the same model reached 80%/75%. In validation, progression to ophthalmopathy was predicted by the model with 70% to 71% sensitivity and about 72% specificity, a median of approximately 7.1 months before onset. Most expanded thyroid clonotypes (frequency above 0.001) were also found in blood, which suggests that blood repertoires may mirror thyroid immune responses.

On this clonotype: No cognate antigen has been identified for it. Base qualities are not recorded, but no much larger clone differs from it by a single base.

Ophthalmopathy patients had moderately to severely active disease, with a Clinical Activity Score of 3 or more, a NOSPECS grade of 4 or more, and a disease duration of less than 3 months. The study excluded patients with uncontrolled infections, other autoimmune diseases, pregnancy or lactation. Clinical symptoms, serum thyroxine and TRAb, thyroid ultrasound, and orbital computed tomography formed the basis for the diagnoses. Ficoll-Paque density gradient centrifugation was used to isolate PBMCs from 9.5 to 10 ml of fresh peripheral blood. Trizol reagent was used to extract total RNA, and RNA quality was then checked on an Agilent 2100 Bioanalyzer. The CDR3, cysteine through phenylalanine, is 16 amino acids long. Just CDR3 DNA is preserved here, 48 bases in frame from base 1. For this chain, trimming is 4 bases at the V end and 4 bases at the J end, and the number of junction bases without a gene match is 8. The germline V gene yields MNHNS for CDR1 and SASEGT for CDR2.

TCR beta CDR3 regions were amplified from RNA transcripts. The TCR CDR3 was subjected to a first round of RT-PCR using the HTBI primer set and the Qiagen OneStep RT-PCR kit. Libraries were constructed in a second round of multiplex PCR, after which size selection and purification were performed. Paired-end sequencing of the libraries was performed with 100 bp reads on an Illumina HiSeq2000. As for the original processing: SOAPnuke was used to process the raw data, throwing out any read that contained adapters or uncalled bases, had a mean Phred below 15, or lacked an exact constant-primer or identifier match. COPE v1.2.5 was used to merge the high-quality paired reads, and each unique nucleotide sequence was defined as a clonotype. MiTCR v1.1 was used to align clonotypes to the IMGT TRBV, TRBD and TRBJ reference segments. The analysis included only V-J combinations with a frequency above 0.0001, which together covered 99% to 99.2% of the repertoires. A TCS score was defined as the ratio of F50 (clonal expansion) to E x V (chaos), with BLOSUM62-based TCRdist applied between CDR3 peptides within each V-J. Welch's t-statistics and random forest reduced 500 to 650 V-J features to about 13, which were used in a naive Bayes classifier (R e1071). In TCRdb, the public reads were trimmed at Q25 with fastp and aligned with MiXCR, with productive beta chains retained. CDR3 protein sequences are deduplicated, and each keeps its most common genes and DNA. These V and J calls originate from TCRdb's pipeline instead of the authors' own analysis. This sample comprises a few hundred thousand distinct CDR3 sequences, less than 25% of them detected only once. The ten largest make up around 47% of the sample.

This receptor chain uses TRBV6-1 and TRBJ1-2, with 11 central nucleotides matching TRBD1. Sequenced material: blood. This TCR derives from a woman in her seventies with Graves' ophthalmopathy. Here the CDR3 is given as CASSGGTGGNIYGYTF. In nucleotides, the sequence is TGTGCCAGCAGTGGAGGGACAGGGGGGAACATCTATGGCTACACCTTC.